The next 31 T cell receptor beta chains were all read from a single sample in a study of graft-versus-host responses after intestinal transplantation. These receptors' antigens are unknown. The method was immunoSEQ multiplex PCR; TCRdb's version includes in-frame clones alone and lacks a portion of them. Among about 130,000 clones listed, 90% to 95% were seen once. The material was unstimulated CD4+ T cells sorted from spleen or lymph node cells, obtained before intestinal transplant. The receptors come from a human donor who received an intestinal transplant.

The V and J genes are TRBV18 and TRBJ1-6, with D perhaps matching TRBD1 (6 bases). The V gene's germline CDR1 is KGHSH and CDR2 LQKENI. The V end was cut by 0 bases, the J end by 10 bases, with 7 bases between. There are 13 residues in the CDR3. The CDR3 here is CASSPPQGSPLHF. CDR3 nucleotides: TGTGCCAGCTCACCACCTCAGGGGTCACCCCTCCACTTT.

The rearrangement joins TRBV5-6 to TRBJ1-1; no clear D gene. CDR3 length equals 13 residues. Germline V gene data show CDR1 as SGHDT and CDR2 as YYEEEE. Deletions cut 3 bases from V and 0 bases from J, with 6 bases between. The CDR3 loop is CASSSTVNTEAFF. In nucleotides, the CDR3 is TGTGCCAGCAGCTCGACCGTGAACACTGAAGCTTTCTTT.

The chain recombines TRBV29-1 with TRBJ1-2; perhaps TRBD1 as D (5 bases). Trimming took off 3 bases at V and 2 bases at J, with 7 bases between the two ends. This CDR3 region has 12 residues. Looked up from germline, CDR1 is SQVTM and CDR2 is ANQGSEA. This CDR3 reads CSVERDNYGYTF. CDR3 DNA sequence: TGCAGCGTTGAGAGGGACAACTATGGCTACACCTTC.

This CDR3 reads CASSIGAGGHRDEQFF. The DNA of the CDR3 is TGTGCCAGTAGTATAGGGGCGGGGGGGCACCGGGATGAGCAGTTCTTC. This chain joins TRBV19 and TRBJ2-1; TRBD2 matches 9 bases. With V trimmed by 1 base and J by 8 bases, 9 bases remained unmatched. The CDR3 has 16 amino acids. Germline V gives CDR1 LNHDA, CDR2 SQIVND (reference sequence).

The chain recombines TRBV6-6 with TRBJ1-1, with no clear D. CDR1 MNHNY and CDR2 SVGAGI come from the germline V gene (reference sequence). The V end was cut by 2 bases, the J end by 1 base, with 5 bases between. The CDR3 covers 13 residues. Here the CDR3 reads CASSYAGNTEAFF. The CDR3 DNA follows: TGTGCCAGCAGTTACGCTGGGAACACTGAAGCTTTCTTT.

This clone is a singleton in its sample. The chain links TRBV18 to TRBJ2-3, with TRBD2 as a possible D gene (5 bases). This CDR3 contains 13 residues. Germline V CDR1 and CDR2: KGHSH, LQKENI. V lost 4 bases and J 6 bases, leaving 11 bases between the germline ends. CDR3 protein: CASSLMRVDTQYF. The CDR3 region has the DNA TGTGCCAGCTCACTCATGAGGGTTGATACGCAGTATTTT.

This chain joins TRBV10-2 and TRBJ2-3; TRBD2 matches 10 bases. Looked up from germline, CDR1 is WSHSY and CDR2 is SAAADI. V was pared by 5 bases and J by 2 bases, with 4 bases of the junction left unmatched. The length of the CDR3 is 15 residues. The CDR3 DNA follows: TGCGCCAGCAGTCGGACTAGCGGTGACACAGATACGCAGTATTTT. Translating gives CASSRTSGDTDTQYF.

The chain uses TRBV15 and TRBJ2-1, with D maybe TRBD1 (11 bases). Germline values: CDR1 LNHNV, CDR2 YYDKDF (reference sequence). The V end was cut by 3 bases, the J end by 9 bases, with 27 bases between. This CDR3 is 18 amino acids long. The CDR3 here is CATSRDRGLQRGGVEQFF. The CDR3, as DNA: TGTGCCACCAGCAGGGACAGGGGGCTTCAGCGGGGGGGCGTTGAGCAGTTCTTC. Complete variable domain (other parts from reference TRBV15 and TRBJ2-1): DAMVIQNPRYQVTQFGKPVTLSCSQTLNHNVMYWYQQKSSQAPKLLFHYYDKDFNNEADTPDNFQSRRPNTSFCFLDIRSPGLGDTAMYLCATSRDRGLQRGGVEQFFGPGTRLTVL.

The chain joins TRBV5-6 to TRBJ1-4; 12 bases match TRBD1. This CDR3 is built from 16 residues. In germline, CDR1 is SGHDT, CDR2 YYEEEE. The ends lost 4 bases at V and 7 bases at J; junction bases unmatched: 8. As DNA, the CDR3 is TGTGCCAGCAGCCGGGACAGGGGGCGCTTGACTGAAAAACTGTTTTTT. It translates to CASSRDRGRLTEKLFF.

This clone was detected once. The CDR3 coding sequence is TGTGCCAGCAGTGAAGCAATAACTAGCGGGGGAGATACGCAGTATTTT. Protein sequence: CASSEAITSGGDTQYF. The chain has TRBV6-1 and TRBJ2-3, with 11 bases lining up with TRBD2. CDR1 MNHNS and CDR2 SASEGT come from the germline V gene. This CDR3 has 16 amino acids. V was clipped by 0 bases and J by 5 bases; unmatched bases: 4.

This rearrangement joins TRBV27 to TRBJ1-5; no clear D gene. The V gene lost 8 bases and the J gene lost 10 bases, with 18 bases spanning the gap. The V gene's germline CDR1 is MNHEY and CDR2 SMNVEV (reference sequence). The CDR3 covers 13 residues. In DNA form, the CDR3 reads TGTGCCAGCCATCCCCCCGTAATAATTCCCCAGCATTTT. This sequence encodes CASHPPVIIPQHF.

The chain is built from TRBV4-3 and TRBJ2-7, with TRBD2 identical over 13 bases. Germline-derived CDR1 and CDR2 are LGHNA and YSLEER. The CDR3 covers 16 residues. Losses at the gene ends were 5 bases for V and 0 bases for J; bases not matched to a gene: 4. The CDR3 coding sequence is TGCGCCAGCAGCAGAGGGACTAGCGGGGTCTCCTACGAGCAGTACTTC. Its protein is CASSRGTSGVSYEQYF.

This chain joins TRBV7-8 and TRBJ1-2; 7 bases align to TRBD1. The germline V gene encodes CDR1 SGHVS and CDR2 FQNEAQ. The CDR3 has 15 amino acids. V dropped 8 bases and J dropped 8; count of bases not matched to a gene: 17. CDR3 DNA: TGTGCCAGCCGCCCTTCAGGACAGGCACTGAAGGGCTACACCTTC. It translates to CASRPSGQALKGYTF.

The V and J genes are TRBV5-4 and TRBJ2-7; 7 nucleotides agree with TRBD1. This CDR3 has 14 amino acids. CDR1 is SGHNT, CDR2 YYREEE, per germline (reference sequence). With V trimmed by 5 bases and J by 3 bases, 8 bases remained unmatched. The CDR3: CASSLQTGDYEQYF. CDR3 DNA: TGTGCCAGCAGTTTACAAACAGGGGACTACGAGCAGTACTTC.

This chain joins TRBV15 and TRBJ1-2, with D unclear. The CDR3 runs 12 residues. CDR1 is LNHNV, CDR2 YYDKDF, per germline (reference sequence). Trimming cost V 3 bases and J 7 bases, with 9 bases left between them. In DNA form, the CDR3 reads TGTGCCACCAGCAGTCTACGGGTTGGCTACACCTTC. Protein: CATSSLRVGYTF.

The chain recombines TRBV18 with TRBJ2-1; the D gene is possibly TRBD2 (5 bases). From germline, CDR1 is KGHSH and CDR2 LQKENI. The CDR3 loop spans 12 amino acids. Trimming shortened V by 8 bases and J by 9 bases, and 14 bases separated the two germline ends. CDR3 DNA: TGTGCCAGCGCAGATGAGGGCCTTGAGCAGTTCTTC. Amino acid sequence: CASADEGLEQFF. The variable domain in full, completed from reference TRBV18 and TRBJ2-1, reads NAGVMQNPRHLVRRRGQEARLRCSPMKGHSHVYWYRQLPEEGLKFMVYLQKENIIDESGMPKERFSAEFPKEGPSILRIQQVVRGDSAAYFCASADEGLEQFFGPGTRLTVL.

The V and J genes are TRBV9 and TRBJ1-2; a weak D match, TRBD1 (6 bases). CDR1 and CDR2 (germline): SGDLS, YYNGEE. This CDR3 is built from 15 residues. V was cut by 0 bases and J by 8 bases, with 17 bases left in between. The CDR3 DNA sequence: TGTGCCAGCAGCGTAGTGAGGGAGAGGGGGAGAGGCTACACCTTC. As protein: CASSVVRERGRGYTF.

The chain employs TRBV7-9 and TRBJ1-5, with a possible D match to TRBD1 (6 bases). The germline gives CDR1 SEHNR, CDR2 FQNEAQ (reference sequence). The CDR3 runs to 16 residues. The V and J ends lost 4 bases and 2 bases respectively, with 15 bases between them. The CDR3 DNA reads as TGTGCCAGCAGCTCTGCAAGGGGGGACGGCAATCAGCCCCAGCATTTT. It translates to CASSSARGDGNQPQHF.

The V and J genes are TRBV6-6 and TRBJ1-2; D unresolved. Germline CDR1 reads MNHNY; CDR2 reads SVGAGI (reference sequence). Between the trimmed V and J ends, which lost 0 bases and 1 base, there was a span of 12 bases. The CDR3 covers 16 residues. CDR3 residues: CASSYSSRRDNYGYTF. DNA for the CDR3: TGTGCCAGCAGTTACTCGAGCAGGCGGGATAACTATGGCTACACCTTC.

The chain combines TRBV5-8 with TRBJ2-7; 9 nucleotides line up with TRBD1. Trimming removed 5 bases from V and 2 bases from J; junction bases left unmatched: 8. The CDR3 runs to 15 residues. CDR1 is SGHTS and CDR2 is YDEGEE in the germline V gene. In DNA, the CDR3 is TGTGCCAGCAGATCGACAGGGGGAGTAACCTACGAGCAGTACTTC. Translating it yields CASRSTGGVTYEQYF.

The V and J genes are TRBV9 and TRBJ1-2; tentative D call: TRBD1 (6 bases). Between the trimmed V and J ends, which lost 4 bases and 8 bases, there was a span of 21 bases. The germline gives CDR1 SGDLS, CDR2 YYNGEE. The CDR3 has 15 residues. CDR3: CASSQEADRSIGYTF. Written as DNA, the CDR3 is TGTGCCAGCAGCCAAGAAGCCGACAGGAGCATAGGCTACACCTTC.

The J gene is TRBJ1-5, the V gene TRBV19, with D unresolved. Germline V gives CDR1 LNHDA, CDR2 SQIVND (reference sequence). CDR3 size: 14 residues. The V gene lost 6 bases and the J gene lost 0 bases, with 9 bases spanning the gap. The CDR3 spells CASRAAYSNQPQHF. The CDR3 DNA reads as TGTGCCAGTAGAGCAGCGTATAGCAATCAGCCCCAGCATTTT.

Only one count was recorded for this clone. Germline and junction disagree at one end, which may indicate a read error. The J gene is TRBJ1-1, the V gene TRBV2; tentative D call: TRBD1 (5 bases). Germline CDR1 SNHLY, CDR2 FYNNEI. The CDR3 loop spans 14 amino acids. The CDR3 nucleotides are TGTGCCAGCAGGGAAGAGACAGCGAACACTGAAGCTTTCTTT. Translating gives CASREETANTEAFF.

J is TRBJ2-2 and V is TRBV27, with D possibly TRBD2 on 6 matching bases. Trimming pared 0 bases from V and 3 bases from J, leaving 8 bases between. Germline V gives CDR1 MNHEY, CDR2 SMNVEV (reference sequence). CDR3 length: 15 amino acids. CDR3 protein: CASSLSWGDTGELFF. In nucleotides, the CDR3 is TGTGCCAGCAGTTTATCATGGGGGGACACCGGGGAGCTGTTTTTT.

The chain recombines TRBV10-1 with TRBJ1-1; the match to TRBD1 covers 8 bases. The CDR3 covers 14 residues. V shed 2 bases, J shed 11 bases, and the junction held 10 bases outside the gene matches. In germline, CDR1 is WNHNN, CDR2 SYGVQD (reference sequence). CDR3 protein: CASSEIRGQNFAFF. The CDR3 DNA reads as TGCGCCAGCAGTGAGATCAGGGGGCAAAACTTCGCTTTCTTT.

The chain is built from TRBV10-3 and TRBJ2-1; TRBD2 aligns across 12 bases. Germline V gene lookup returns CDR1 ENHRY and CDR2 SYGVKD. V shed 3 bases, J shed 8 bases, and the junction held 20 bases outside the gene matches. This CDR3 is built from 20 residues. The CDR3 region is CAISDRRTSGGTGGGDEQFF. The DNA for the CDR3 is TGTGCCATCAGTGACAGACGAACTAGCGGGGGGACCGGCGGTGGGGATGAGCAGTTCTTC.

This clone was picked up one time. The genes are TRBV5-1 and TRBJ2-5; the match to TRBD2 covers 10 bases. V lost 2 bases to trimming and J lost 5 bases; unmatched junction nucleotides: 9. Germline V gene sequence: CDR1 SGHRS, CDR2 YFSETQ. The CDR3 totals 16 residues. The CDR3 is CASSFRLAGEGETQYF. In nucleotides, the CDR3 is TGCGCCAGCAGCTTTCGGCTAGCGGGGGAGGGGGAGACCCAGTACTTC.

For the CDR3, the DNA is TGCGCCAGCAGGAAGTGGACTTATTCTGAAGCTTTCTTT. It is translated as CASRKWTYSEAFF. This chain connects TRBV10-2 to TRBJ1-1; no definite D call. The CDR3 totals 13 residues. Germline V gene data show CDR1 as WSHSY and CDR2 as SAAADI. V was shortened by 6 bases and J by 6 bases, with 14 bases between the two germline ends.

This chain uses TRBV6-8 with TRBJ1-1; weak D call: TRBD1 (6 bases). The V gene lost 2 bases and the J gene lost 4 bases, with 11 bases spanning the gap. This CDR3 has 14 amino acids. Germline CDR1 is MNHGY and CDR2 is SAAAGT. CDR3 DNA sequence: TGTGCCAGCAGTTACCACGACAGGCCCACTGAAGCTTTCTTT. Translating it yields CASSYHDRPTEAFF.

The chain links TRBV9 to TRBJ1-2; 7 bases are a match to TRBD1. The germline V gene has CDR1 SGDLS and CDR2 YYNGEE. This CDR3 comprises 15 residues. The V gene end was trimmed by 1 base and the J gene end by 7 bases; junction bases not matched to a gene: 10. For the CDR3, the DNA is TGTGCCAGCAGCGTATCCACGACAGGGATGAGTGGCTACACCTTC. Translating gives CASSVSTTGMSGYTF. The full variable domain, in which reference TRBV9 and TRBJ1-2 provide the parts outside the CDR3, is DSGVTQTPKHLITATGQRVTLRCSPRSGDLSVYWYQQSLDQGLQFLIQYYNGEERAKGNILERFSAQQFPDLHSELNLSSLELGDSALYFCASSVSTTGMSGYTFGSGTRLTVV.

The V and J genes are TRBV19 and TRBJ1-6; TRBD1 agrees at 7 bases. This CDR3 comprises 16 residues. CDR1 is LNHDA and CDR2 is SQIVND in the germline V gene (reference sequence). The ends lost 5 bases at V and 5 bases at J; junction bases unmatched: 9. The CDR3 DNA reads TGTGCCAGTAGTTCCCTTCCGGGACAGAATAATTCACCCCTCCACTTT. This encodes CASSSLPGQNNSPLHF.